This T cell receptor beta chain is drawn from a study of T cells in Graves' hyperthyroidism and ophthalmopathy. Whole-study context: Specimen type is peripheral blood, collected at initial diagnosis prior to any treatment. Study-level results: From stable hyperthyroidism, ophthalmopathy was separated by a 13 V-J model.

Amplification yielded TCR beta CDR3 regions, with RNA transcripts as the source. With the HTBI primer set, the TCR CDR3 went through a first round of RT-PCR. TCRdb reprocessed the multiplex PCR reads with MiXCR, giving one entry per CDR3 protein. The sample gives about 840,000 distinct CDR3 sequences, 38% of which show up once; around 10% is in the top ten. The germline V and J ends were trimmed by 5 bases and 7 bases, with 15 bases remaining between them. CDR1 SEHNR and CDR2 FQNEAQ come from the germline V gene (reference sequence). The CDR3 is 13 amino acids. Aged 18 to 65, the patients had hyperthyroidism that was newly diagnosed and had lasted under 2 months. This clonotype was seen repeatedly, ten times or more. Antigen specificity is unknown.

The sequenced material came from blood. This chain connects TRBV7-9 to TRBJ2-7; weak D call: TRBD1 (6 bases). The TCR comes from a man aged 18 to 29 with Graves' hyperthyroidism. CDR3 nucleotide sequence: TGTGCCAGCAGCCCCACAGGGTTGGGTGAGCAGTACTTC. Its protein product is CASSPTGLGEQYF.